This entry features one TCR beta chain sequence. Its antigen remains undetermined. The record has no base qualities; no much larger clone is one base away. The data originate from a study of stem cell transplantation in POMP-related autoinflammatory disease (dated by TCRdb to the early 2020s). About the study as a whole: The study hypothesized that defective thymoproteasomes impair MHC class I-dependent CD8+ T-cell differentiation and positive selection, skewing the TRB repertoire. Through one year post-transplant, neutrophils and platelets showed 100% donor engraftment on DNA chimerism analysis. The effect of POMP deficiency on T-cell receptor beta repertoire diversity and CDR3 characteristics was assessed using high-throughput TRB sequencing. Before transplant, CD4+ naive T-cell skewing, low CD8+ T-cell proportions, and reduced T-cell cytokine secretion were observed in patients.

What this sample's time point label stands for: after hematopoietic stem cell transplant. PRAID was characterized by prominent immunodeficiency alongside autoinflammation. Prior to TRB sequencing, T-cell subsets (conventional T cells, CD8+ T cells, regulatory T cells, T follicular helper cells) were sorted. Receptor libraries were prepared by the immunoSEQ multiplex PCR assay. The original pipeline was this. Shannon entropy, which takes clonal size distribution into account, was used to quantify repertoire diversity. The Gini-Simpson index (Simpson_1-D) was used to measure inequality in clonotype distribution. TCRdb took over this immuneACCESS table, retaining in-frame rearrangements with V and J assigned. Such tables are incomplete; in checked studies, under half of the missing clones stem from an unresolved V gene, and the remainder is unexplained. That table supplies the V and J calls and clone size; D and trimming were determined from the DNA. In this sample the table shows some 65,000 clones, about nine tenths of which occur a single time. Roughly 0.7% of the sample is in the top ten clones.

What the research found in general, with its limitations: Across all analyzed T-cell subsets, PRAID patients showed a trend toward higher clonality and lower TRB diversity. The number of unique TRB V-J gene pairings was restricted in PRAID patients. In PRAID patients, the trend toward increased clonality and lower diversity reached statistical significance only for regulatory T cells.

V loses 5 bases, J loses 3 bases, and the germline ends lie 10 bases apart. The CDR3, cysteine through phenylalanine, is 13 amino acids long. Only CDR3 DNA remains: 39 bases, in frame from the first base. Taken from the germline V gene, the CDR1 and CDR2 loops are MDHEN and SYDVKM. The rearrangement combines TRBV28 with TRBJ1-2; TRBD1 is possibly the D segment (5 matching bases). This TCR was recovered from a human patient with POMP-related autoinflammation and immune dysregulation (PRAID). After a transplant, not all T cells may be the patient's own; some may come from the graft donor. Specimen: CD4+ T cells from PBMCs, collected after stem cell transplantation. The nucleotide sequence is TGTGCCAGCAGTGGGGGTCGGGACTATGGCTACACCTTC. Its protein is CASSGGRDYGYTF.